The T cell receptor beta chain under discussion was sequenced for a study of shared clonotypes between healthy human individuals (dated by TCRdb to 2018 to 2020). Turning to the overall study: A few men and a couple of women, aged 18 to 49 years, made up the cohort. To estimate repertoire size and how much clonotype sharing occurs between individuals, the study deeply sequenced the blood TCR repertoires of several healthy adults. Per donor, three plates each were used for CD4 naive and CD4 memory, two for CD8 naive, and one for CD8 memory. Leukapheresis yielded between about 0.94 and 9.5 billion PBMCs per donor. Different laboratories and diverse techniques were used to prepare libraries and sequence TCR repertoires, to increase sequencing depth and limit assay-specific biases. Study-wide findings and limitations: Incomplete sequencing was indicated by rarefaction of sorted-subset datasets, despite the large sequencing depth. Higher generation probabilities were observed for clonotypes shared by all four sorted-subset donors than for non-shared clonotypes. Across four donors, approximately 4.9% of naive CD4, roughly 3.5% of naive CD8, about 2.3% of memory CD4, and around 0.4% of memory CD8 clonotypes were shared. Only blood was sampled, and tissue TCR repertoires likely differ from those in blood. Because the study included only a small number of donors, the genetic and exposure-history diversity represented was limited. Estimated clonotype richness was generally larger for naive than for memory subsets. Pairwise subsampling led to the expectation that sequencing depth would affect the degree of clonotype sharing among donors.

Trimming costs V 4 bases and J 1 base, and their ends lie 19 bases apart. CDR1 and CDR2 were assigned from the germline V gene as SGHVS and FQNEAQ. The CDR3 covers 17 residues, taking in both the cysteine and the phenylalanine. Of the read, only the CDR3 DNA is kept; its 51 bases are in frame from base 1. The donors were healthy, HIV-negative adults who had no recently reported acute infections or vaccinations. Only Caucasian adults living in Nashville, Tennessee, USA were represented among the donors. CD4+ T cells were enriched by magnetic negative selection; naive cells were then positively selected on CD45RA, and the negative fraction formed the memory subset. Blood was obtained by leukapheresis, after which PBMCs were separated by Ficoll-Histopaque density gradient centrifugation and cryopreserved in liquid nitrogen vapor phase. Analytical flow cytometry was used to check the purity and quantity of each magnetically sorted T cell population. From each sorted fraction, genomic DNA was isolated and quantified by UV absorbance on a Nanodrop 2000c.

Using the deep immunoSEQ assay, multiplex PCR amplified TCR CDR3 regions from genomic DNA. Genomic DNA extracted from each cell subset was distributed evenly over all wells of several immunoSEQ 96-well plates, and each plate served as one replicate. For sorted subsets, about 200 ng genomic DNA, equal to 30,000 or so T cell genomes, was loaded into each replicate PCR. Purified libraries were measured with a Qubit 3.0 fluorometer, size-checked on a Bioanalyzer 2100, and measured again with the KAPA Library Quantification kit. Every immunoSEQ 96-well plate was sequenced on a dedicated single-read 150-cycle Illumina NextSeq 550 flow cell. As for the original processing: Because the immunoSEQ output included only junctional sequences and no quality scores, the filtering could not be the same as the filtering used for full-length reads. To assign V/J genes and CDR3, sequences were annotated using PyIR, a Python wrapper for IgBLAST v1.9, with IMGT germline references. Any read was removed if the V/J assignment was weak (E-value above 1e-6), the CDR3 was missing, or the read contained stop codons, out-of-frame junctions, or ambiguous translated residues. V3J clonotypes were defined as sequences sharing an identical inferred V gene, J gene, and CDR3 amino acid sequence. The percentage overlap between two repertoires was calculated by dividing the number of shared unique clonotypes by the size of the smaller repertoire. Repertoire richness was assessed with RTK rarefaction, the Chao1 estimator, and Recon v2.1 estimates of unobserved clonotypes. Generation probabilities were computed with OLGA for all TCRbeta clonotypes obtained by the gDNA method from a handful of donors. Here the immuneACCESS table is served through TCRdb, limited to in-frame sequences with V and J called. Missing clones are a known gap in these copies; in checked studies unresolved V genes cover under half, and the rest lacks a known reason. That table gives V, J and clone size, and the DNA gave D and trimming. The sample data list some 650,000 clones, and approximately 97% of these were observed just once. Of the sample, around 0.06% falls within the top ten clones.

With regard to this clone: There is no known antigen for this receptor. No much larger clone is present one base from it, and per-base qualities are unavailable.

The source material was naive CD4+ T cells sorted from blood. Interpreted using the paper, the cell subset or site label stands for: CD45RA+ positively selected. The TCR was taken from a woman in her twenties or thirties in good health. Recombination joined TRBV7-8 with TRBJ1-1, with no D gene named confidently. DNA sequence: TGTGCCAGCAGCTACCACAGAGCCCAAACTCCGAACACTGAAGCTTTCTTT. It translates to CASSYHRAQTPNTEAFF.